This is a list of T cell receptor beta chains from one sample in a study of blood T cells in healthy people across ages. TCRdb called the 5' RACE reads again in MiXCR, with one record for every CDR3 protein. The profile shows about a million distinct CDR3 sequences, roughly half of them singletons. Sequenced input: blood. These receptor sequences come from a woman in her fifties or sixties in good health. Both conserved end residues are part of each CDR3. Fields, in order: D gene, clone size, V gene, J gene, CDR3 DNA, CDR3 protein. D genes are given only for firm matches. The size field is filled for only some rows; it gives once, few, many or a size class.

.	.	TRBV6-5	TRBJ2-5	TGTGCCAGCAGGGAGGACAACCCTACGAAGCAGTACTTC	CASREDNPTKQYF
TRBD2	.	TRBV7-2	TRBJ2-3	TGTGCCAGCAGCTCAAAGCAACTAGCGGGAGGTTTCACAGATACGCAGTATTTT	CASSSKQLAGGFTDTQYF
.	.	TRBV18	TRBJ1-6	TGTGCCAGCTCACACAATAATTCACCCCTCCACTTT	CASSHNNSPLHF
.	few	TRBV5-1	TRBJ2-3	TGCGCCAGCAGCTCCGACAGACACACAGATACGCAGTATTTT	CASSSDRHTDTQYF
TRBD2	few	TRBV28	TRBJ2-5	TGTGCCAGCAGTTTAAACCCTTTGGCTAGCGGGAGTAAGACCCAGTACTTC	CASSLNPLASGSKTQYF
TRBD2	.	TRBV20-1	TRBJ2-5	TGCAGTGCTGAGCTAGCGGGAGGGGAGACCCAGTACTTC	CSAELAGGETQYF
TRBD2	many	TRBV12-3/TRBV12-4	TRBJ2-5	TGTGCCAGCCGGGAGGGAGTCGGGGAGACCCAGTACTTC	CASREGVGETQYF
.	.	TRBV29-1	TRBJ1-2	TGCAGCGTTGAAGTGGAGGTTGGGAGCTACACCTTC	CSVEVEVGSYTF
TRBD2	.	TRBV28	TRBJ2-5	TGTGCCAGCATCCCAGACGGGAGGGCCCTGGAGACCCAGTACTTC	CASIPDGRALETQYF
.	.	TRBV7-2	TRBJ2-7	TGTGCCAGCAGAACCGGGGCCCTGGTGCGAGACTACGAGCAGTACTTC	CASRTGALVRDYEQYF
TRBD2	.	TRBV6-5	TRBJ2-7	TGTGCCAACAGTTACGGGGGACTAGGGACCTACGAGCAGTACTTC	CANSYGGLGTYEQYF
.	.	TRBV7-3	TRBJ2-7	TGTGCCAGCAGCTGGGCCAGGGGACCCTACGAGCAGTACTTC	CASSWARGPYEQYF
.	.	TRBV9	TRBJ2-5	TGTGCCAGCAGCGTAAGAAGCCTCGATTGGAGGACCCAGTACTTC	CASSVRSLDWRTQYF
TRBD1	.	TRBV2	TRBJ1-4	TGTGCCAGCAGTGACCCCGACAGGGAGGATGAAAAACTGTTTTTT	CASSDPDREDEKLFF
.	.	TRBV19	TRBJ2-5	TGTGCCACCCGTGGCAGAGAGACCCAGTACTTC	CATRGRETQYF
TRBD1	.	TRBV30	TRBJ2-3	TGTGCCTGGAGTGTGGGACAGCTCGTTGGAGATACGCAGTATTTT	CAWSVGQLVGDTQYF
.	few	TRBV29-1	TRBJ2-7	TGCAGCGTTTCATCGGGCTACGAGCAGTACTTC	CSVSSGYEQYF
.	many	TRBV13	TRBJ2-3	TGTGCCAGCAACGTAAGCACAGATACGCAGTATTTT	CASNVSTDTQYF
TRBD1	few	TRBV4-1	TRBJ1-2	TGCGCCAGCAGCCAAGGTGAAGTCAGGGGGCTCTTTATCTATGGCTACACCTTC	CASSQGEVRGLFIYGYTF
.	.	TRBV4-3	TRBJ2-5	TGCGCCAGCAGCCGAGAAGGGTCGGGTATGGGGACCCAGTACTTC	CASSREGSGMGTQYF
.	.	TRBV7-3	TRBJ1-6	TGTGCCAGCAGCTTATTAGGTCTTGCGGCTAATTCACCCCTCCACTTT	CASSLLGLAANSPLHF
TRBD1	few	TRBV7-2	TRBJ1-2	TGTGCCAGCAGCCCTGGACAGGAACCAATCTATGGCTACACCTTC	CASSPGQEPIYGYTF
.	.	TRBV28	TRBJ2-6	TGTGCCAGCAGTTTGGGAATGAGGGGAACTGGGGCCAACGTCCTGACTTTC	CASSLGMRGTGANVLTF
TRBD2	.	TRBV5-1	TRBJ2-5	TGCGCCAGCAGCTTGGTCCCAAGCGGGGGGTACCAAGAGACCCAGTACTTC	CASSLVPSGGYQETQYF
.	.	TRBV7-9	TRBJ1-5	TGTGCCAGCAGCCTGCGGGGCCAGCCCCAGCATTTT	CASSLRGQPQHF
TRBD1	once	TRBV24-1	TRBJ2-6	TGTGCCACCAGTGAACCCGGACAGGGCGGTTCCAACGTCCTGACTTTC	CATSEPGQGGSNVLTF
.	.	TRBV15	TRBJ2-7	TGTGCCACCAGCAGAGATATCGGTCTCTACGAGCAGTACTTC	CATSRDIGLYEQYF
TRBD2	.	TRBV6-5	TRBJ2-1	TGTGCCAGTCAGCGGGAGCGATACAATGAGCAGTTCTTC	CASQRERYNEQFF
.	few	TRBV9	TRBJ2-3	TGTGCCAGCAGCGTAGGGCCTGATGCTAGCACAGATACGCAGTATTTT	CASSVGPDASTDTQYF
TRBD1	.	TRBV20-1	TRBJ2-7	TGCAGTGCTACGGGACAGGGGAGTGAGCAGTACTTC	CSATGQGSEQYF
.	few	TRBV28	TRBJ2-6	TGTGCCAGCAGTCTTACCCGGTCTGGGGCCAACGTCCTGACTTTC	CASSLTRSGANVLTF
.	.	TRBV6-2/TRBV6-3	TRBJ1-1	TGTGCCAGCAGGTTCGGGGAAGCTGAAGCTTTCTTT	CASRFGEAEAFF
TRBD1	few	TRBV2	TRBJ2-3	TGTGCCAGCAGTGTACTGGGACAGAAAACTAGCACAGATACGCAGTATTTT	CASSVLGQKTSTDTQYF
TRBD2	.	TRBV4-2	TRBJ2-3	TGTGCCAGCAGCCACAAGCGGGACCATGGCACAGATACGCAGTATTTT	CASSHKRDHGTDTQYF
TRBD1	.	TRBV28	TRBJ2-5	TGTGCCAGCAGTGGGACAGGCCGTGGAGGGAAGACCCAGTACTTC	CASSGTGRGGKTQYF
.	.	TRBV20-1	TRBJ2-3	TGCAGTGCGCCGAAAAGGAAGAAAGACGCCAGGTTGGATACGCAGTATTTT	CSAPKRKKDARLDTQYF
.	.	TRBV7-8	TRBJ2-4	TGTGCCAGCAGCTTAGTCCCGGGAAAGGGTGCCGAAAACATTCAGTACTTC	CASSLVPGKGAENIQYF
TRBD1	.	TRBV20-1	TRBJ1-2	TGCAGTTTGACAGGGTCCCCACTCGGCTACACCTTC	CSLTGSPLGYTF
TRBD2	.	TRBV15	TRBJ2-2	TGTGCCACCAGCAGAGATGGGGGACTAGCGTTAAACACCGGGGAGCTGTTTTTT	CATSRDGGLALNTGELFF
TRBD1	.	TRBV6-7	TRBJ2-4	TGTGCCAGCAGTTATTCCGGGACAGGGGAGGTGGAGGTCAAAAACATTCAGTACTTC	CASSYSGTGEVEVKNIQYF
TRBD2	once	TRBV6-1	TRBJ2-1	TGTGCCAGCAGCGTGGGACTAGCGGGAGTTACGTCCTACAATGAGCAGTTCTTC	CASSVGLAGVTSYNEQFF
TRBD2	.	TRBV28	TRBJ2-4	TGTGCCAGCAGCGGGACTAGCGAGATGCAGTACTTC	CASSGTSEMQYF
TRBD2	.	TRBV5-1	TRBJ2-5	TGCGCCAGCAGCTTCTCACAACGAAGCGGGGATCCCTTACGAGGGCAGTACTTC	CASSFSQRSGDPLRGQYF
.	.	TRBV5-8	TRBJ2-7	TGTGCCAGCAGCACCGAAACAGGGAGGACAGCCTACGAGCGGTACTTC	CASSTETGRTAYERYF
.	.	TRBV28	TRBJ2-7	TGTGCCAGCACCCTGCAGGGCTACGAGCAGTACTTC	CASTLQGYEQYF
TRBD2	few	TRBV7-2	TRBJ2-7	TGTGCCAGCAGCTTCGGACTAGCGGGGGCCACCTACGAGCAGTACTTC	CASSFGLAGATYEQYF
TRBD2	few	TRBV4-1	TRBJ2-1	TGCGCCAGCAGCCAAAATTTAGCGGGAGACAATGAGCAGTTCTTC	CASSQNLAGDNEQFF
TRBD1	few	TRBV12-3/TRBV12-4	TRBJ1-5	TGTGCCACCAAACAGGGGGCGAGCAATCAGCCCCAGCATTTT	CATKQGASNQPQHF
.	few	TRBV4-3	TRBJ2-7	TGCGCCAGCAGCCGAACCTCAAGGGGGGCGACATCCTACGAGCAGTACTTC	CASSRTSRGATSYEQYF
TRBD1	.	TRBV20-1	TRBJ1-2	TGCAGTGCTAGAAAGACAGGGATCTATGGCTACACCTTC	CSARKTGIYGYTF
.	.	TRBV12-3/TRBV12-4	TRBJ2-3	TGTGCCAGCAGGGCCTACGGGACAGATACGCAGTATTTT	CASRAYGTDTQYF
.	.	TRBV6-1	TRBJ2-5	TGTGCCAGCAGTGAATGGTCCCGGGAGACCCAGTACTTC	CASSEWSRETQYF
.	.	TRBV7-2	TRBJ2-7	TGTGCCAGCAGCTTAACCACAGGGTTTAGGAGCGAGCAGTACTTC	CASSLTTGFRSEQYF
.	once	TRBV4-1	TRBJ1-5	TGCGCCAGCAGCCAAGCCCATGGGGCCTATCAGCCCCAGCATTTT	CASSQAHGAYQPQHF
.	.	TRBV14	TRBJ2-1	TGTGCCAGCAGCCAAGATCGGACTCGCTGGGGCCAGCAGTTCTTC	CASSQDRTRWGQQFF
TRBD1	.	TRBV12-3/TRBV12-4	TRBJ2-5	TGTGCCAGCAGTTTAGGGACAGGGATAGAGACCCAGTACTTC	CASSLGTGIETQYF